This section outlines one T cell receptor (beta chain) sequence together with its context. The record originates from a study of blood T cell repertoires in COVID-19. The overall study: Both acute and convalescent COVID-19 samples were obtained from the United States, Italy and Spain. PBMCs, B-cell-depleted T cells, or T cells were the source of the cDNA or gDNA that made up the material.

V was pared by 10 bases and J by 4 bases, with 8 bases between. The germline V gene has CDR1 MNHEY and CDR2 SVGAGI. The CDR3 has 12 amino acids. In the study's own analysis: Reference gene primer amplification gave estimated nucleated cell counts. Some clones are missing from TCRdb's copy, which holds only in-frame ones; the method was immunoSEQ multiplex PCR. The V and J calls and clone size are taken from that table; D and trimming were inferred from the DNA. The sample has 45,000 to 55,000 clones; around 86% are singletons. Sequenced: peripheral blood. The clonotype originates from a man in his fifties or sixties with active COVID-19. The chain links TRBV6-5 to TRBJ1-6; D gene uncertain. In DNA, the CDR3 is TGTGCCACCCACTCATATAATTCACCCCTCCACTTT. Translation: CATHSYNSPLHF.